This T cell receptor beta chain was captured by sequencing in a study of blood T cell repertoires in COVID-19. Overall study context: T cells, B-cell-depleted T cells, or PBMCs provided the cDNA or gDNA that served as material.

Enrollees, about 18 to 89 years old, lived in 20 to 25 US areas. Participants were placed into cohorts based on the clinical history they reported. Individuals in the exposed group had encountered a COVID-19 case within 2 weeks preceding study entry. Germline-derived CDR1 and CDR2 are GTSNPN and SVGIG (reference sequence). This CDR3 is 13 amino acids long. The V and J ends lost 0 bases and 8 bases, in that order; junction bases with no gene match: 5. Assay: immunoSEQ multiplex PCR; the TCRdb copy retains only in-frame clones and omits some. Among 300,000 to 400,000 clones listed, 85% were seen once. The chain is built from TRBV30 and TRBJ1-2; 8 bases match TRBD1. Specimen: PBMCs or T cells enriched from blood (not recorded which). This TCR came from a woman in her 30s who had been exposed to COVID-19. The CDR3 DNA reads as TGTGCCTGGAGTGTAGGACAGGGCTTGGGCTACACCTTC. Amino acid sequence: CAWSVGQGLGYTF.